This is a list of T cell receptor beta chains from one sample in a study of blood T cell repertoires in COVID-19. Data came from immunoSEQ multiplex PCR; TCRdb stores just in-frame clones and leaves some out. The sample has approximately 49,000 clones, around 68% seen once. Sequencing was carried out using peripheral blood. These receptors were obtained from a woman aged 65 to 85 with acute or convalescent COVID-19. Both conserved end residues are part of each CDR3. A D gene is named only where the DNA matches it firmly. The size field is filled for only some rows; it gives once, few, many or a size class.

j_call clone_size v_call d_call cdr3_aa cdr3_nt
TRBJ2-1 . TRBV29-1 TRBD2 CSVVTSGSIDEQFF TGCAGCGTTGTGACTAGCGGGAGTATCGATGAGCAGTTCTTC
TRBJ1-1 . TRBV5-1 . CASSPQTGNTEAFF TGCGCCAGCAGCCCCCAGACAGGGAACACTGAAGCTTTCTTT
TRBJ2-7 . TRBV2 TRBD1 CASSWSTGGGSSYEQYF TGTGCCAGCAGTTGGAGCACAGGGGGCGGGAGCTCCTACGAGCAGTACTTC
TRBJ1-2 . TRBV7-2 TRBD1 CASSLTGDTNSYGYTF TGTGCCAGCAGCTTAACAGGGGACACCAACTCCTATGGCTACACCTTC
TRBJ2-5 . TRBV5-4 TRBD2 CASSFLAGGEKWETQYF TGTGCCAGCAGCTTCCTAGCGGGGGGAGAGAAGTGGGAGACCCAGTACTTC
TRBJ1-5 . TRBV13 TRBD1 CASIGGSQPQHF TGTGCCAGCATAGGGGGCAGTCAGCCCCAGCATTTT
TRBJ2-3 . TRBV7-9 . CASSLVLSTDTQYF TGTGCCAGCAGCTTAGTCCTGAGCACAGATACGCAGTATTTT
TRBJ1-2 once TRBV6-2/TRBV6-3 . CASSPTIIYGYTF TGTGCCAGCAGTCCGACAATTATCTATGGCTACACCTTC
TRBJ2-4 . TRBV19 . CASSIGTPIAKNIQYF TGTGCCAGTAGTATAGGGACACCGATAGCCAAAAACATTCAGTACTTC
TRBJ2-7 . TRBV6-5 TRBD2 CASRSGTSGLEQYF TGTGCCAGCAGATCCGGGACTAGCGGTTTGGAGCAGTACTTC
TRBJ2-7 . TRBV7-2 TRBD2 CASSRAPYSGRGRHEQYF TGTGCCAGCAGCCGCGCCCCTTATAGTGGGAGGGGAAGGCACGAGCAGTACTTC
TRBJ2-7 . TRBV5-1 . CASSLGGLAYEQYF TGCGCCAGCAGCTTGGGGGGCCTCGCCTACGAGCAGTACTTC
TRBJ2-7 once TRBV4-1 TRBD1 CASSQTGELDEQYF TGCGCCAGCAGCCAAACAGGGGAATTGGACGAGCAGTACTTC
TRBJ2-7 . TRBV6-5 TRBD1 CASRGQGAAYEQYF TGTGCCAGCAGGGGACAGGGGGCCGCCTACGAGCAGTACTTC
TRBJ2-1 few TRBV7-3 TRBD2 CASSPALAGMNEQFF TGTGCCAGCAGCCCAGCGCTAGCGGGAATGAATGAGCAGTTCTTC
TRBJ1-1 . TRBV11-2 TRBD1 CASSLDRSRGDPEAFF TGTGCCAGCAGCTTAGATCGGAGCAGGGGGGACCCTGAAGCTTTCTTT
TRBJ1-4 . TRBV4-1 . CASSQAGQLRGEKLFF TGCGCCAGCAGCCAAGCCGGACAGCTTCGGGGTGAAAAACTGTTTTTT
TRBJ2-5 . TRBV3-1/TRBV3-2 . CASSQGATPETQYF TGTGCCAGCAGCCAAGGCGCCACCCCAGAGACCCAGTACTTC
TRBJ1-1 once TRBV19 . CASSTNLNTEAFF TGTGCCAGTAGTACCAATTTGAACACTGAAGCTTTCTTT
TRBJ2-7 . TRBV18 . CASSPDSPYEQYF TGTGCCAGCTCCCCGGACAGTCCCTACGAGCAGTACTTC
TRBJ1-5 . TRBV19 . CASSTSGGRNQPQHF TGTGCCAGTAGTACCTCGGGTGGTCGGAATCAGCCCCAGCATTTT
TRBJ2-5 . TRBV5-4 TRBD1 CASSLGQGLQETQYF TGTGCCAGCAGCTTGGGACAGGGTCTCCAAGAGACCCAGTACTTC
TRBJ2-5 . TRBV10-3 TRBD2 CAISEGGLANQETQYF TGTGCCATCAGTGAGGGAGGACTAGCGAACCAAGAGACCCAGTACTTC
TRBJ2-1 once TRBV27 TRBD1 CASSPRQGSTYNEQFF TGTGCCAGCAGTCCGCGACAGGGGAGCACCTACAATGAGCAGTTCTTC
TRBJ2-1 . TRBV9 . CASSVVGGDYNEQFF TGTGCCAGCAGCGTAGTAGGGGGGGATTACAATGAGCAGTTCTTC
TRBJ1-2 few TRBV5-6 . CASSLESRAYYGYTF TGTGCCAGCAGCTTGGAATCACGCGCCTACTATGGCTACACCTTC
TRBJ2-2 . TRBV6-5 . CASRAYTGELFF TGTGCCAGCAGGGCATACACCGGGGAGCTGTTTTTT
TRBJ1-5 few TRBV19 TRBD1 CASSSTGESQPQHF TGTGCCAGTAGTTCCACAGGGGAGAGTCAGCCCCAGCATTTT
TRBJ2-1 . TRBV30 . CAWSITTEQFF TGTGCCTGGAGTATTACTACTGAGCAGTTCTTC
TRBJ1-4 few TRBV15 . CATSRERGGEKLFF TGTGCCACCAGCAGAGAGCGGGGCGGTGAAAAACTGTTTTTT
TRBJ2-3 . TRBV10-3 . CAISGWTASTDTQYF TGTGCCATCAGTGGGTGGACAGCGAGCACAGATACGCAGTATTTT
TRBJ1-1 few TRBV2 . CASSDLLSRGGEAFF TGTGCCAGCAGTGATTTATTAAGTAGGGGTGGGGAAGCTTTCTTT
TRBJ2-3 . TRBV27 . CASSTARGKGADTQYF TGTGCCAGCAGTACAGCCCGCGGGAAAGGAGCAGATACGCAGTATTTT
TRBJ2-3 . TRBV5-1 TRBD2 CASGPTSGGPTDTQYF TGCGCCAGCGGACCGACTAGCGGGGGGCCGACAGATACGCAGTATTTT
TRBJ2-1 . TRBV10-3 TRBD2 CAISEQLAGKNEQFF TGTGCCATCAGTGAGCAACTAGCGGGGAAAAATGAGCAGTTCTTC
TRBJ2-1 . TRBV6-6 TRBD2 CASSYSSAGGQGSQFF TGTGCCAGCAGTTACTCGTCTGCGGGGGGGCAGGGATCGCAGTTCTTC
TRBJ1-1 few TRBV19 . CASRGGGFAEAFF TGTGCCAGTCGGGGGGGAGGGTTCGCTGAAGCTTTCTTT
TRBJ2-1 . TRBV10-1 . CASRTRQSSSYDEQFF TGCGCCAGCAGAACCAGACAGTCATCTTCATACGATGAGCAGTTCTTC
TRBJ1-2 few TRBV3-1/TRBV3-2 . CASNSGGGYGYTF TGTGCCAGCAACTCGGGAGGGGGTTATGGCTACACCTTC
TRBJ1-4 few TRBV6-5 . CASRLGQINEKLFF TGTGCCAGCAGACTAGGACAGATAAATGAAAAACTGTTTTTT
TRBJ2-3 . TRBV9 TRBD1 CASSYGTGPTDTQYF TGTGCCAGCAGCTACGGGACAGGGCCCACAGATACGCAGTATTTT
TRBJ2-3 . TRBV5-4 TRBD1 CASSLDRGVTDTQYF TGTGCCAGCAGCTTGGACAGGGGGGTAACAGATACGCAGTATTTT
TRBJ1-5 . TRBV6-6 . CASSIQGNSNQPQHF TGTGCCAGCAGCATTCAGGGTAACAGCAATCAGCCCCAGCATTTT
TRBJ1-5 . TRBV19 . CASSMGRGQTKPQHF TGTGCCAGTAGTATGGGGAGGGGACAAACTAAGCCCCAGCATTTT
TRBJ2-7 few TRBV6-1 . CASSEAAEGHEQYF TGTGCCAGCAGTGAAGCCGCGGAGGGACACGAGCAGTACTTC
TRBJ2-2 . TRBV24-1 . CATSEGGADTGELFF TGTGCCACCAGTGAAGGGGGGGCCGACACCGGGGAGCTGTTTTTT